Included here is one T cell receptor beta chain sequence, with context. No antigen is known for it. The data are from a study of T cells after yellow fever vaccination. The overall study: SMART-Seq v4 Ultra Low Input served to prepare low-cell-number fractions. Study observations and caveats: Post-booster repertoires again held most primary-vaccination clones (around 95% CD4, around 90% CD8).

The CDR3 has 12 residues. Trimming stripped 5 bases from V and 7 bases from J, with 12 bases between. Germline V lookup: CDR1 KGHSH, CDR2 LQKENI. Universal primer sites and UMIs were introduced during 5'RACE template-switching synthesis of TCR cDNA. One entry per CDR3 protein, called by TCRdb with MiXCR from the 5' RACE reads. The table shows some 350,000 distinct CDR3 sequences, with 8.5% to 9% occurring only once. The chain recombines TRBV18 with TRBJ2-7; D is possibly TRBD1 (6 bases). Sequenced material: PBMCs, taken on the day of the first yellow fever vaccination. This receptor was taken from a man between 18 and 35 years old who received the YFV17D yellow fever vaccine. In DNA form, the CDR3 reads TGTGCCAGCTCATCACAGGGTTGGGAGCAGTACTTC. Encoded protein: CASSSQGWEQYF.